This entry is about one T cell receptor beta chain. Its antigen is as yet unknown. The CDR3 totals 14 residues. Trimming removed 4 bases from V and 8 bases from J, with 16 bases in between. Germline CDR1 reads SGHRS; CDR2 reads YFSETQ. This entry is derived from a study of post-analysis software for immune sequencing data. The wider study: Relapsing-remitting, secondary progressive and progressive-relapsing courses of multiple sclerosis were included.

Unique molecular identifiers were carried by the TCR beta cDNA libraries. Roughly 510,000 cDNA molecules were recovered from an input of roughly 0.95 to 11 million T cells. One entry per CDR3 protein results from TCRdb running MiXCR on the PCR reads. The table has hundreds of thousands of distinct CDR3 sequences, less than 35% seen once; the top ten hold about an eighth. Study results and caveats: Strong co-clustering by F measure was seen for same-batch samples. The five TRBV segments detected at higher frequency in patients than in controls included TRBV5-6, TRBV5-1 and TRBV20-1. Compared with controls, patients showed significantly lower normalized Chao1 diversity.

This TCR was sampled from a girl aged 10-17 years with multiple sclerosis. The chain couples TRBV5-1 to TRBJ2-1, with D unresolved. Sequenced: blood. CDR3 sequence: CASSPRLRFDEQFF. Written as DNA, the CDR3 is TGCGCCAGCAGCCCCAGGTTAAGGTTTGATGAGCAGTTCTTC.